The rows below give T cell receptor beta chains drawn from one sample of a study of blood T cell repertoires in COVID-19. The assay was immunoSEQ multiplex PCR, and TCRdb's table has in-frame clones only and misses some. The sample yields more than 250,000 clones, 70% to 90% seen once. The sample comprised peripheral blood. These receptors were collected from a man between 45 and 60 years old with active or convalescent COVID-19. Both conserved end residues are part of each CDR3. A D gene is named only where the DNA matches it firmly. Clone sizes are given selectively: once, few, many, or a class where the clone is expanded.

CASSSPPAGVSEQYF	TGTGCCAGCAGTTCCCCCCCAGCGGGAGTAAGCGAGCAGTACTTC	TRBJ2-7	once	TRBV27	TRBD2
CASSTGLVGTDTQYF	TGCGCCAGCAGCACGGGACTAGTTGGCACAGATACGCAGTATTTT	TRBJ2-3	.	TRBV5-1	TRBD2
CAIRPAGTNGAGEQYF	TGTGCCATCAGGCCAGCCGGGACTAACGGGGCGGGGGAGCAGTACTTC	TRBJ2-7	.	TRBV10-3	TRBD2
CASSARVRGQETNPLGQETQYF	TGTGCCAGCAGCGCCAGAGTTAGAGGACAGGAAACAAACCCCTTGGGCCAAGAGACCCAGTACTTC	TRBJ2-5	.	TRBV21-1	.
CASSSSGRSRGTDTQYF	TGTGCCAGCAGCTCTAGCGGGAGGTCGAGGGGCACAGATACGCAGTATTTT	TRBJ2-3	.	TRBV7-2	TRBD2
CASREGSGNQPQHF	TGTGCCAGCAGGGAGGGTAGTGGCAATCAGCCCCAGCATTTT	TRBJ1-5	.	TRBV28	.
CAISGGAGQETQYF	TGTGCCATCAGTGGAGGGGCGGGACAAGAGACCCAGTACTTC	TRBJ2-5	.	TRBV10-3	.
CASSPGLAGETQYF	TGTGCCAGCAGCCCCGGACTAGCGGGAGAGACCCAGTACTTC	TRBJ2-5	.	TRBV9	TRBD2
CASAERDIYF	TGTGCCAGCGCAGAGCGGGACATTTACTTC	TRBJ2-7	.	TRBV11-1	.
CASSVGTSGRKSTDTQYF	TGTGCCAGCAGCGTAGGGACTAGCGGGAGGAAGAGCACAGATACGCAGTATTTT	TRBJ2-3	.	TRBV9	TRBD2
CASSTGTVSGNTIYF	TGTGCCAGCAGCACCGGGACAGTCAGTGGAAACACCATATATTTT	TRBJ1-3	.	TRBV7-8	TRBD1
CASSLTRGFSNEQFF	TGTGCCAGCAGTTTAACTCGGGGATTCTCCAATGAGCAGTTCTTC	TRBJ2-1	.	TRBV27	.
CASSVGMNSGSYGTQYF	TGTGCCAGCAGCGTAGGGATGAATAGCGGGAGTTACGGGACCCAGTACTTC	TRBJ2-5	once	TRBV9	TRBD2
CASRSGASYEQYF	TGTGCCAGCAGGTCTGGGGCCTCCTACGAGCAGTACTTC	TRBJ2-7	once	TRBV6-5	.
CASSRTGTGGGNTIYF	TGTGCCAGCAGCCGGACTGGGACAGGGGGTGGAAACACCATATATTTT	TRBJ1-3	.	TRBV5-8	TRBD1
CATSREPSSYNEQFF	TGTGCCACCAGCAGAGAACCGAGCTCCTACAATGAGCAGTTCTTC	TRBJ2-1	few	TRBV15	.
CASRPGGPNEKLFF	TGTGCCAGCAGACCGGGGGGCCCTAATGAAAAACTGTTTTTT	TRBJ1-4	.	TRBV5-5	.
CSVGSPIYGYTF	TGCAGCGTTGGGAGTCCCATCTATGGCTACACCTTC	TRBJ1-2	few	TRBV29-1	.
CASSLAREGNTIYF	TGTGCCAGCAGTTTAGCCAGGGAAGGAAACACCATATATTTT	TRBJ1-3	few	TRBV27	.
CASSLTTSGRSEQFF	TGTGCCAGCAGTTTGACGACTAGCGGGAGAAGTGAGCAGTTCTTC	TRBJ2-1	.	TRBV27	TRBD2
CASSLARTSGFQETQYF	TGCGCCAGCAGCTTGGCTAGGACTAGCGGGTTCCAAGAGACCCAGTACTTC	TRBJ2-5	.	TRBV5-1	TRBD2
CASSTTSGAGDEKLFF	TGTGCCAGCAGCACAACGTCCGGGGCAGGGGATGAAAAACTGTTTTTT	TRBJ1-4	.	TRBV7-9	.
CASSPPGTGDNYGYTF	TGTGCCAGCAGCCCCCCCGGGACAGGTGATAACTATGGCTACACCTTC	TRBJ1-2	few	TRBV9	TRBD1
CASSFSKGLAGVEQFF	TGTGCCAGCAGCTTCTCTAAGGGACTAGCGGGAGTTGAGCAGTTCTTC	TRBJ2-1	.	TRBV11-3	TRBD2
CASSVRENTDTQYF	TGTGCCAGCAGTGTGCGGGAGAACACAGATACGCAGTATTTT	TRBJ2-3	.	TRBV6-4	TRBD2
CATSREVGEQYF	TGTGCCACCAGCAGAGAAGTCGGGGAGCAGTACTTC	TRBJ2-7	.	TRBV15	.
CASSIDDRRDTQYF	TGTGCCAGTAGTATCGACGACAGGCGAGATACGCAGTATTTT	TRBJ2-3	.	TRBV19	.
CASSQVRGGGSLRAGANVLTF	TGTGCCAGCAGCCAAGTCCGGGGGGGCGGGAGCCTCCGTGCTGGGGCCAACGTCCTGACTTTC	TRBJ2-6	many	TRBV4-2	TRBD2
CASSQAHSRQNTEAFF	TGTGCCAGCAGCCAAGCTCATTCCAGGCAGAACACTGAAGCTTTCTTT	TRBJ1-1	.	TRBV3-1/TRBV3-2	.
CASSLDTRVKLFF	TGTGCCAGCAGTTTAGATACGCGGGTAAAACTGTTTTTT	TRBJ1-4	.	TRBV12-3/TRBV12-4	.
CASSLEGGTGELFF	TGCGCCAGCAGCTTGGAGGGAGGCACCGGGGAGCTGTTTTTT	TRBJ2-2	.	TRBV5-1	.
CSASEGTSLNEQYF	TGCAGTGCTAGTGAGGGGACTAGCTTGAACGAGCAGTACTTC	TRBJ2-7	.	TRBV20-1	TRBD2
CASSLNERAPNTGELFF	TGTGCCAGCAGCCTTAACGAGCGGGCCCCGAACACCGGGGAGCTGTTTTTT	TRBJ2-2	.	TRBV7-9	.
CAISSTYSYEQYF	TGTGCCATCAGTTCTACGTATTCCTACGAGCAGTACTTC	TRBJ2-7	.	TRBV10-3	.
CASSYEGNTEAFF	TGTGCCAGCAGTTATGAGGGGAACACTGAAGCTTTCTTT	TRBJ1-1	.	TRBV27	.
CASSISGTGAGGYTF	TGTGCCAGCAGCATCTCCGGGACAGGGGCGGGTGGCTACACCTTC	TRBJ1-2	.	TRBV5-8	TRBD1
CASSQDHRGVYGYTF	TGTGCCAGCAGCCAAGATCACAGGGGGGTCTATGGCTACACCTTC	TRBJ1-2	few	TRBV3-1/TRBV3-2	TRBD1
CAISLGDRGNYGYTF	TGTGCCATCAGTCTAGGGGACAGGGGTAACTATGGCTACACCTTC	TRBJ1-2	.	TRBV10-3	TRBD1
CASSSRGGEETRRYNEQFF	TGTGCCAGCAGCTCGCGAGGGGGTGAGGAAACCCGACGGTACAATGAGCAGTTCTTC	TRBJ2-1	.	TRBV7-3	.
CASSLPARGRELFF	TGTGCCAGCAGTTTGCCGGCCCGGGGTCGGGAACTGTTTTTT	TRBJ1-4	.	TRBV28	.
CASSSRSPDTQYF	TGTGCCAGCAGCTCACGGTCCCCAGATACGCAGTATTTT	TRBJ2-3	once	TRBV5-4	.
CASSNGGSYNEQFF	TGCGCCAGCAGCAACGGGGGCTCCTACAATGAGCAGTTCTTC	TRBJ2-1	.	TRBV5-1	.
CASSLEGQAKNIQYF	TGTGCCAGCAGCTTAGAGGGACAGGCCAAAAACATTCAGTACTTC	TRBJ2-4	.	TRBV11-2	TRBD1
CASSEFGTGGKGDYGYTF	TGTGCCAGCAGTGAATTCGGGACAGGGGGTAAAGGAGACTATGGCTACACCTTC	TRBJ1-2	.	TRBV25-1	TRBD1
CASSQVAGNSYNSPLHF	TGCGCCAGCAGCCAAGTGGCAGGAAACTCCTATAATTCACCCCTCCACTTT	TRBJ1-6	.	TRBV4-3	.
CATSRDTTGTNEKLFF	TGTGCCACCAGCAGAGATACTACGGGAACTAATGAAAAACTGTTTTTT	TRBJ1-4	.	TRBV15	.